This T cell receptor beta chain emerged from a study of OX40 agonist ivuxolimab in advanced cancers. In its sample, this clone was seen a few times. This CDR3 has 14 amino acids. Germline lookup yields CDR1 LGHNA and CDR2 YSLEER. Trimming left V 0 bases short and J 10 bases short, with 12 bases between. Method: immunoSEQ multiplex PCR; TCRdb's copy keeps in-frame clones and lacks some. The sample carries tens of thousands of clones, about 85% recorded once. The receptor comes from an adult with an advanced solid tumor such as melanoma, head and neck, liver or kidney cancer. Sequenced material: CD4+ or CD8+ T cells sorted from blood, taken in a trial of the OX40 agonist ivuxolimab. This chain connects TRBV4-3 to TRBJ2-2, with unresolved D. This CDR3 is CASSQDISVVELFF. The CDR3 DNA is TGCGCCAGCAGCCAAGATATATCCGTGGTGGAGCTGTTTTTT.